A single sample is the source of the 29 T cell receptor beta chains below, sequenced in a study of beta chain features in type 1 diabetes. Whole-study findings and limits: In every one of the four CD4+ subsets, TCRB CDR3s were moderately but significantly shorter in Type 1 diabetes patients.

These receptors have no identified antigens. Reverse transcription of all isolated RNA meant that expressed TCRB transcripts were sequenced. Some clones are missing from TCRdb's copy, which holds only in-frame ones; the method was immunoSEQ multiplex PCR. The sample lists some 240,000 clones; approximately 16% were seen once. What was sequenced was naive CD4+ T cells from blood. The receptors were gathered from a man younger than 40 with type 1 diabetes.

The rearrangement joins TRBV7-3 to TRBJ2-1; no reliable D call. Germline-derived CDR1 and CDR2 are SGHTA and FQGTGA. The CDR3 is 16 amino acids. V was cut by 5 bases and J by 0 bases, with 14 bases left in between. CDR3 in amino acids: CASSVKWPSSYNEQFF. The CDR3 DNA reads as TGTGCCAGCAGCGTTAAGTGGCCGAGCTCCTACAATGAGCAGTTCTTC.

The chain has TRBV29-1 and TRBJ2-1; 10 nucleotides agree with TRBD2. The CDR3 contains 16 residues. Germline values: CDR1 SQVTM, CDR2 ANQGSEA. Trimming at V came to 7 bases and at J to 0 bases, leaving 9 bases not matched to a gene. This chain's CDR3 is CSAGTSALSSYNEQFF. The CDR3 nucleotides read TGCAGCGCCGGGACTAGCGCCCTAAGCTCCTACAATGAGCAGTTCTTC.

This clone was detected only a few times. The V call is TRBV18, the J call TRBJ2-2; D might be TRBD1 or TRBD2, each matching 5 bases. Germline values: CDR1 KGHSH, CDR2 LQKENI. The CDR3 extends over 16 amino acids. V shed 3 bases and J shed 3 bases, with 14 bases lying between them. The DNA of the CDR3 is TGTGCCAGCTCACCCGGGGACCACGAGTACACCGGGGAGCTGTTTTTT. It specifies CASSPGDHEYTGELFF. Filled out from reference TRBV18 and TRBJ2-2, the complete variable domain reads NAGVMQNPRHLVRRRGQEARLRCSPMKGHSHVYWYRQLPEEGLKFMVYLQKENIIDESGMPKERFSAEFPKEGPSILRIQQVVRGDSAAYFCASSPGDHEYTGELFFGEGSRLTVL.

The J gene is TRBJ2-5, the V gene TRBV9; D gene ambiguous. This CDR3 region has 14 residues. The V gene lost 4 bases and the J gene lost 0 bases, with 10 bases spanning the gap. Germline values: CDR1 SGDLS, CDR2 YYNGEE. The CDR3 loop is CASSLREYQETQYF. CDR3 DNA sequence: TGTGCCAGCAGCCTCCGAGAATACCAAGAGACCCAGTACTTC.

V usage is TRBV7-2 and J usage is TRBJ1-2; no reliable D call. The V end was cut by 5 bases, the J end by 8 bases, with 15 bases between. The germline V gene encodes CDR1 SGHTA and CDR2 FQGNSA. CDR3 size: 13 residues. CDR3 nucleotides: TGTGCCAGCAGCACCCGGACGGGAAAGGGCTACACCTTC. Its protein is CASSTRTGKGYTF.

This clone showed up just a few times. The rearrangement joins TRBV29-1 to TRBJ1-1; D gene unclear. Germline CDR1 is SQVTM and CDR2 is ANQGSEA. The CDR3 extends over 13 amino acids. This CDR3 is CTSREFGNTEAFF. The CDR3 coding sequence is TGCACCAGTAGGGAGTTCGGGAACACTGAAGCTTTCTTT.

This clone showed up just a few times. The rearrangement uses TRBV5-1 and TRBJ2-1, with TRBD1 matching 10 bases. Germline values: CDR1 SGHRS, CDR2 YFSETQ. V trimming: 4 bases; J trimming: 8 bases; junction bases outside the gene matches: 6. The CDR3 extends over 14 amino acids. CDR3 sequence: CASSQDRGQDEQFF. CDR3 DNA sequence: TGCGCCAGCAGCCAAGACAGGGGGCAGGATGAGCAGTTCTTC.

The V gene is TRBV30, the J gene TRBJ2-3; perhaps TRBD2 as D (6 bases). There are 15 residues in the CDR3. The germline V and J ends were trimmed by 5 bases and 6 bases, with 21 bases remaining between them. Germline V CDR1 and CDR2: GTSNPN, SVGIG (reference sequence). CDR3 sequence reads: CAWGGTPPEIDTQYF. CDR3 DNA sequence: TGTGCCTGGGGCGGGACTCCCCCCGAGATTGATACGCAGTATTTT.

This clone appeared a few times. V and J are TRBV4-2 and TRBJ2-5; D not resolved. This CDR3 region has 12 residues. From germline, CDR1 is LGHNA and CDR2 YNFKEQ. The germline V and J ends were trimmed by 0 bases and 5 bases, with 4 bases remaining between them. CDR3 residues: CASSQDTETQYF. The CDR3 nucleotides are TGTGCCAGCAGCCAAGATACGGAGACCCAGTACTTC.

This clone was seen a handful of times. The V call is TRBV7-9, the J call TRBJ2-1, with 9 bases identical to TRBD2. This CDR3 comprises 17 residues. Germline V gives CDR1 SEHNR, CDR2 FQNEAQ (reference sequence). V trimming: 5 bases; J trimming: 0 bases; junction bases outside the gene matches: 8. The CDR3 region is CASSPFVSGSSYNEQFF. CDR3 DNA: TGTGCCAGCAGCCCCTTCGTTAGCGGGAGCTCCTACAATGAGCAGTTCTTC.

The chain employs TRBV18 and TRBJ2-1; possible D gene TRBD2, 5 bases. The germline V and J ends were trimmed by 3 bases and 4 bases, with 10 bases remaining between them. Germline V CDR1 and CDR2: KGHSH, LQKENI. The length of the CDR3 is 14 residues. CDR3 sequence reads: CASSPSVQYNEQFF. DNA of the CDR3: TGTGCCAGCTCACCTAGCGTGCAATACAATGAGCAGTTCTTC.

This clone has just one count. This chain connects TRBV30 to TRBJ2-5; 9 bases align to TRBD1. The CDR3 contains 13 residues. Trimming cost V 3 bases and J 2 bases; bases outside gene matches: 1. Germline V lookup: CDR1 GTSNPN, CDR2 SVGIG (reference sequence). CDR3 coding DNA: TGTGCCTGGAGGACAGGGGGTCAAGAGACCCAGTACTTC. Encoded protein: CAWRTGGQETQYF.

The V gene is TRBV25-1, the J gene TRBJ2-1; 9 positions agree with TRBD2. The CDR3 is 14 residues long. CDR1 MGHDK and CDR2 SYGVNS come from the germline V gene. J was trimmed by 3 bases and V by 7 bases; bases with no gene match: 4. CDR3 sequence (DNA): TGTGCCAGCACAGAAGCGGGAGGCTACAATGAGCAGTTCTTC. It yields the protein CASTEAGGYNEQFF.

The chain combines TRBV28 with TRBJ2-1; tentative D call: TRBD1 (5 bases). The V end was cut by 4 bases, the J end by 6 bases, with 7 bases between. This CDR3 spans 12 amino acids. Per germline, CDR1 MDHEN and CDR2 SYDVKM. Here the CDR3 DNA reads TGTGCCAGCAGTTCAGGGATCAATGAGCAGTTCTTC. As protein: CASSSGINEQFF.

In regard to this clone: Other DNA sequences of this sample code for an identical CDR3. This rearrangement joins TRBV29-1 to TRBJ1-1; D gene ambiguous. Trimming left V 1 base short and J 0 bases short, with 6 bases between. CDR3 length: 13 residues. Germline V gene sequence: CDR1 SQVTM, CDR2 ANQGSEA. The CDR3 nucleotides read TGCAGCGTTGAAGGTATCTTGAACACTGAAGCTTTCTTT. This encodes CSVEGILNTEAFF.

The J gene is TRBJ1-1, the V gene TRBV5-1; D is perhaps TRBD1 (6 bases). This CDR3 is 13 amino acids long. V was cut by 0 bases and J by 10 bases, with 13 bases left in between. Looked up from germline, CDR1 is SGHRS and CDR2 is YFSETQ. This chain's CDR3 is CASSLESGDGAFF. The DNA for the CDR3 is TGCGCCAGCAGCTTGGAATCAGGGGACGGAGCTTTCTTT. The full variable domain, with the rest looked up from reference TRBV5-1 and TRBJ1-1, is KAGVTQTPRYLIKTRGQQVTLSCSPISGHRSVSWYQQTPGQGLQFLFEYFSETQRNKGNFPGRFSGRQFSNSRSEMNVSTLELGDSALYLCASSLESGDGAFFGQGTRLTVV.

The J gene is TRBJ2-1, the V gene TRBV10-3; 7 nucleotides agree with TRBD2. This CDR3 has 14 residues. From germline, CDR1 is ENHRY and CDR2 SYGVKD. The junction had 5 bases not matched to a gene; V was cut back by 1 base and J by 8 bases. CDR3 sequence (DNA): TGTGCCATCAGTGAGTTAGCGGGTCTCTATGAGCAGTTCTTC. Protein product: CAISELAGLYEQFF.

Here the CDR3 DNA reads TGTGCCAGCAGCCGGGACTTCCAGCAGTTCTTC. Amino acid sequence: CASSRDFQQFF. V gene TRBV7-2 combines with J gene TRBJ2-1; TRBD2 is a possible D gene (6 bases). V was pared by 5 bases and J by 11 bases, with 10 bases between. This CDR3 region has 11 residues. The germline gives CDR1 SGHTA, CDR2 FQGNSA.

The V call is TRBV7-2, the J call TRBJ2-2, with D unresolved. The length of the CDR3 is 13 residues. V was trimmed by 2 bases and J by 8 bases, leaving 9 bases between them. Germline CDR1 and CDR2: SGHTA and FQGNSA. The CDR3 region has the DNA TGTGCCAGCAGCTTACAAGGCGGAGGGGAGCTGTTTTTT. This codes for CASSLQGGGELFF.

The rearrangement joins TRBV27 to TRBJ2-1; 7 bases fit TRBD1. The trim removed 5 bases at V and 1 base at J, leaving 5 bases unmatched. The CDR3 contains 15 residues. Germline V gene data show CDR1 as MNHEY and CDR2 as SMNVEV (reference sequence). The CDR3 loop is CASSAHRGSYNEQFF. DNA of the CDR3: TGTGCCAGCAGTGCCCACAGGGGATCCTACAATGAGCAGTTCTTC.

There are a few counts of this clone. The chain joins TRBV29-1 to TRBJ2-1; 7 positions match TRBD1. This CDR3 is built from 15 residues. From germline, CDR1 is SQVTM and CDR2 ANQGSEA. V was pared by 1 base and J by 0 bases, with 3 bases of the junction left unmatched. CDR3 amino acids: CSVEGGQFSYNEQFF. In DNA, the CDR3 is TGCAGCGTTGAAGGGGGACAGTTCTCCTACAATGAGCAGTTCTTC.

The genes are TRBV7-3 and TRBJ2-6; a weak D match, TRBD1 (6 bases). V was trimmed by 5 bases and J by 0 bases, leaving 11 bases between them. Looked up from germline, CDR1 is SGHTA and CDR2 is FQGTGA. This CDR3 has 16 amino acids. Here the CDR3 DNA reads TGTGCCAGCAGCGGCGGACAGAGCTCTGGGGCCAACGTCCTGACTTTC. Translation: CASSGGQSSGANVLTF.

The chain is built from TRBV6-1 and TRBJ2-3; D is perhaps TRBD2 (6 bases). The CDR3 extends over 16 amino acids. V was pared by 2 bases and J by 4 bases, with 16 bases between. Germline V gene lookup returns CDR1 MNHNS and CDR2 SASEGT. As DNA, the CDR3 is TGTGCCAGCAGTGAAATGAGTTGGACTAACTCAGATACGCAGTATTTT. Its translation is CASSEMSWTNSDTQYF.

This clone has a handful of counts. This rearrangement joins TRBV4-1 to TRBJ2-2; D uncertain. Trimming removed 1 base from V and 1 base from J, with 16 bases in between. The CDR3 sequence is 18 residues long. The V gene's germline CDR1 is MGHRA and CDR2 YSYEKL. Here the CDR3 reads CASSQVVAANKNTGELFF. CDR3 in DNA: TGCGCCAGCAGCCAAGTAGTTGCGGCAAACAAGAACACCGGGGAGCTGTTTTTT.

This chain links TRBV7-2 with TRBJ2-3; 12 positions match TRBD2. Unmatched junction bases numbered 7, after V lost 5 bases and J lost 7 bases. This CDR3 is built from 15 residues. CDR1 is SGHTA and CDR2 is FQGNSA in the germline V gene. CDR3 sequence reads: CASSQRLAGENTQYF. The CDR3 DNA sequence: TGTGCCAGCAGCCAGCGACTAGCGGGGGAGAATACGCAGTATTTT.

The chain employs TRBV10-3 and TRBJ2-5; 10 bases match TRBD2. V lost 7 bases and J lost 5; bases outside the gene matches: 10. This CDR3 spans 15 amino acids. Germline V lookup: CDR1 ENHRY, CDR2 SYGVKD. CDR3 in amino acids: CAIMASGRGEETQYF. CDR3 sequence (DNA): TGTGCCATCATGGCTAGCGGGAGAGGGGAGGAGACCCAGTACTTC.

The V gene is TRBV29-1, the J gene TRBJ2-5; 9 nucleotides match TRBD1. The CDR3 consists of 14 residues. J was trimmed by 5 bases and V by 3 bases; bases with no gene match: 7. Per germline, CDR1 SQVTM and CDR2 ANQGSEA. In nucleotides, the CDR3 is TGCAGCGTTGAGGTCACAGGGGGCGTGGAGACCCAGTACTTC. The encoded protein is CSVEVTGGVETQYF. Filled out from reference TRBV29-1 and TRBJ2-5, the complete variable domain reads SAVISQKPSRDICQRGTSLTIQCQVDSQVTMMFWYRQQPGQSLTLIATANQGSEATYESGFVIDKFPISRPNLTFSTLTVSNMSPEDSSIYLCSVEVTGGVETQYFGPGTRLLVL.

This clone was detected a few times. The J gene is TRBJ2-1, the V gene TRBV5-4, with D perhaps TRBD2 (5 bases). V lost 7 bases and J lost 0, with 5 bases in between. Germline-derived CDR1 and CDR2 are SGHNT and YYREEE (reference sequence). The CDR3 consists of 12 residues. The DNA for the CDR3 is TGTGCCAGCGGGAGCTCCTACAATGAGCAGTTCTTC. Translation gives CASGSSYNEQFF.

This clone showed up just a few times. V is TRBV29-1 and J is TRBJ1-5; D possibly corresponds to TRBD1 (6 bases). The germline gives CDR1 SQVTM, CDR2 ANQGSEA. This CDR3 has 13 residues. V was trimmed by 8 bases and J by 5 bases, leaving 16 bases between them. CDR3 bases: TGCAGCTACAAACAGGGCCCCGATCAGCCCCAGCATTTT. Translated, it gives CSYKQGPDQPQHF.